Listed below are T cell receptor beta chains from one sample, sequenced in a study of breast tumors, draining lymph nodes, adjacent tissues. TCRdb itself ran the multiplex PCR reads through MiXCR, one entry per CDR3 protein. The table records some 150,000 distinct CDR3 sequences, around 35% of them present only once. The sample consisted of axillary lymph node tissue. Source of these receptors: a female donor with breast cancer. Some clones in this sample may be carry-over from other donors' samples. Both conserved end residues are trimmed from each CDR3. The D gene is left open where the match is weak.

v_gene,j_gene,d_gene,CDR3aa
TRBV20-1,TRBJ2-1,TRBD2,SARRGGGAYNEQF
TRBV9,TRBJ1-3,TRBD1,ANRGAGNTIY
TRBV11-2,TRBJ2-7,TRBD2,ASSVRTSGGYAYEQY
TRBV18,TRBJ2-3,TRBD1,ASSPRDRENTQY
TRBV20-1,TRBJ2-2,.,SARDSWRGATGELF
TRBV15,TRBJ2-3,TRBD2,ATSRAAAGKQY
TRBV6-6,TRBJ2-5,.,ASSWIRAAETQY
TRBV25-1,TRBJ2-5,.,ATLSGYQETQY
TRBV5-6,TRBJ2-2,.,ASSLAGPTRTGELF
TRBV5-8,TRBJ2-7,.,ASSSSSILAGFKD
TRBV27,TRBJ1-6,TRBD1,ASSLIQGAHPLH
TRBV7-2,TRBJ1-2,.,ASSVPDRLNYGYP
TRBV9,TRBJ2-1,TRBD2,ASSSGGGYNEQF
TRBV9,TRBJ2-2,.,ASTGRAGELF
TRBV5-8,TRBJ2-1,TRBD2,ASSLTSGGGEQF